Below are 10 T cell receptor beta chains sequenced from a single sample in a study of OX40 agonist ivuxolimab in advanced cancers. The protocol was immunoSEQ multiplex PCR, while the TCRdb copy is restricted to in-frame clones and leaves out a portion. The table has 95,000 to 100,000 clones, more than 80% seen once; the top ten hold under 7%. The source material was CD4+ or CD8+ T cells sorted from blood, sampled in a trial of the OX40 agonist ivuxolimab. These receptors were taken from an adult with an advanced solid tumor such as melanoma, head and neck, liver or kidney cancer.

The chain carries TRBV10-2 and TRBJ2-2, with 9 bases lining up with TRBD2. J was trimmed by 9 bases and V by 0 bases; bases with no gene match: 11. This CDR3 comprises 17 residues. In germline, CDR1 is WSHSY, CDR2 SAAADI. The chain's CDR3 is CASSESRGRANIRELFF. The CDR3 nucleotides are TGCGCCAGCAGTGAGTCGCGCGGGAGGGCGAATATCCGGGAGCTGTTTTTT.

This clone was observed a few times. The chain employs TRBV5-1 and TRBJ1-1; possibly TRBD1 for D (6 bases). Germline assignment: CDR1 SGHRS and CDR2 YFSETQ. The CDR3 has 14 amino acids. Trimming removed 2 bases at V and 5 bases at J, with 13 bases between. The CDR3 DNA follows: TGCGCCAGCAGCTTCGGGGGGCTGTGGACTGAAGCTTTCTTT. It translates to CASSFGGLWTEAFF.

The chain employs TRBV20-1 and TRBJ2-7; D is ambiguous. Trimming took 6 bases from V and 3 from J, leaving 9 bases between them. Germline loops: CDR1 DFQATT, CDR2 SNEGSKA (reference sequence). This CDR3 region has 11 residues. The CDR3 sequence: CSAKKDYEQYF. DNA for the CDR3: TGCAGTGCCAAGAAAGACTACGAGCAGTACTTC.

The gene calls are TRBV6-1 and TRBJ2-5; D is possibly TRBD2 (5 bases). The DNA matches TRBJ2-7 better at its end, which makes the J call doubtful. The CDR3 is 13 amino acids. In germline, CDR1 is MNHNS, CDR2 SASEGT. CDR3 sequence: CATRLGGSYEQYF. The DNA for the CDR3 is TGTGCCACCCGTCTCGGCGGGTCCTACGAGCAGTACTTC.

Here the CDR3 reads CASMRGLDTGELFF. In DNA, the CDR3 is TGTGCCAGCATGCGAGGGTTGGACACCGGGGAGCTGTTTTTT. This chain joins TRBV28 and TRBJ2-2; possible D gene TRBD2, 5 bases. The germline CDR1 and CDR2 sequences are MDHEN and SYDVKM. V was cut by 7 bases and J by 3 bases, with 12 bases left in between. This CDR3 has 14 amino acids.

This clone showed up just a few times. The rearrangement joins TRBV7-2 to TRBJ2-5; maybe TRBD1 (5 bases). Germline V gene sequence: CDR1 SGHTA, CDR2 FQGNSA. The CDR3 has 14 amino acids. The V end lost 2 bases, the J end lost 6 bases, and 13 bases lay between the germline ends. The CDR3 reads CASSLRSQGQTQYF. CDR3 bases: TGTGCCAGCAGCTTAAGAAGCCAGGGCCAGACCCAGTACTTC.

Note on this clone: At the DNA level, this CDR3 is encoded by other sequences in the same sample as well. The rearrangement links TRBV18 to TRBJ1-1; TRBD1 matches at 8 bases. With V trimmed by 3 bases and J by 1 base, 4 bases remained unmatched. Germline CDR1 is KGHSH and CDR2 is LQKENI. CDR3 length equals 15 residues. The CDR3 sequence: CASSPGTGGNTEAFF. DNA for the CDR3: TGTGCCAGCTCACCTGGGACAGGAGGGAACACTGAAGCTTTCTTT.

The chain is built from TRBV10-3 and TRBJ2-7, with D tentatively TRBD2 (5 bases). Trimming left V 5 bases short and J 5 bases short, with 16 bases between. CDR3 length equals 14 residues. Per the germline V gene, CDR1 is ENHRY and CDR2 is SYGVKD. The CDR3 is CAISQRGSANEQYF. As DNA, the CDR3 is TGTGCCATCAGTCAGAGAGGGTCCGCAAACGAGCAGTACTTC.

The sample holds a few counts of this clone. The rearrangement uses TRBV6-6 and TRBJ1-3; TRBD1 aligns across 9 bases. The CDR3 has 14 amino acids. The J segment lost 3 bases and the V segment lost 10 bases, leaving 7 bases of the junction unmatched. The germline CDR1 and CDR2 sequences are MNHNY and SVGAGI (reference sequence). CDR3 protein: CATTGGAGGNTIYF. CDR3 nucleotides: TGTGCCACCACAGGGGGCGCGGGTGGAAACACCATATATTTT.

The genes are TRBV7-9 and TRBJ2-1, with TRBD2 as a possible D gene (6 bases). The CDR3 extends over 16 amino acids. Germline CDR1 is SEHNR and CDR2 is FQNEAQ (reference sequence). V gave up 5 bases and J gave up 1 base, with 15 bases separating them. CDR3 in amino acids: CASSPGRTPSYNEQFF. The CDR3 DNA is TGTGCCAGCAGCCCGGGGAGGACTCCTTCCTACAATGAGCAGTTCTTC.